The 20 T cell receptor beta chains listed next were all sequenced from one sample in a study of blood T cell repertoires in COVID-19. The protocol was immunoSEQ multiplex PCR, while the TCRdb copy is restricted to in-frame clones and leaves out a portion. Of approximately 160,000 clones listed, more than 85% are singletons. Material for sequencing was peripheral blood. The origin of the receptors is a woman aged 55-69 years with COVID-19, enrolled during active disease.

The CDR3 DNA follows: TGTGCCAGCAGTCAAACCCCCGGGACAGGGGCTTCTTGGCCCCAGCATTTT. This gives the protein CASSQTPGTGASWPQHF. V usage is TRBV6-6 and J usage is TRBJ1-5; 10 bases line up with TRBD1. Germline V gene data show CDR1 as MNHNY and CDR2 as SVGAGI (reference sequence). The CDR3 is made up of 17 amino acids. With V trimmed by 5 bases and J by 9 bases, 16 bases remained unmatched.

This clone has a single count. V gene TRBV6-5 combines with J gene TRBJ1-2; 9 nucleotides line up with TRBD1. The CDR3 runs 13 residues. Germline V gene data show CDR1 as MNHEY and CDR2 as SVGAGI. The junction had 6 bases not matched to a gene; V was cut back by 8 bases and J by 5 bases. This chain's CDR3 is CASVGTGIYGYTF. The CDR3 nucleotides are TGTGCCAGCGTCGGGACAGGGATATATGGCTACACCTTC.

This clone was observed a single time. The rearrangement joins TRBV5-1 to TRBJ1-1; D possibly corresponds to TRBD1 (5 bases). The V end was cut by 2 bases, the J end by 5 bases, with 13 bases between. This CDR3 has 14 residues. CDR1 is SGHRS and CDR2 is YFSETQ in the germline V gene. The DNA of the CDR3 is TGCGCCAGCAGCTTTGACGGACGGGGGACTGAAGCTTTCTTT. Residues: CASSFDGRGTEAFF.

The J gene is TRBJ1-2, the V gene TRBV6-5; D might be TRBD1 (5 bases). V was clipped by 8 bases and J by 2 bases, with 18 bases between them. The germline V gene has CDR1 MNHEY and CDR2 SVGAGI. The CDR3 totals 15 residues. The CDR3 DNA reads TGTGCCAGCGGGCAGGGCGAGCTTGTCAACTATGGCTACACCTTC. Translating it yields CASGQGELVNYGYTF.

V and J are TRBV30 and TRBJ2-2, with 7 bases that match TRBD2. Germline CDR1 reads GTSNPN; CDR2 reads SVGIG (reference sequence). The CDR3 is 16 residues long. The J segment lost 7 bases and the V segment lost 0 bases, leaving 11 bases of the junction unmatched. In DNA, the CDR3 is TGTGCCTGGAGTGTACATTTGGGAGGGGTTGGCGGGGAGCTGTTTTTT. It specifies CAWSVHLGGVGGELFF.

The rearrangement joins TRBV20-1 to TRBJ2-1, with 11 bases aligning to TRBD2. The CDR3 is made up of 14 amino acids. Germline CDR1 is DFQATT and CDR2 is SNEGSKA (reference sequence). The V segment lost 3 bases and the J segment 3 bases; nucleotides outside the gene matches: 1. DNA for the CDR3: TGCAGTGCTAGTCTAGCGGGGGGCTACAATGAGCAGTTCTTC. Translation: CSASLAGGYNEQFF.

The rearrangement joins TRBV4-2 to TRBJ1-2; the match to TRBD1 covers 8 bases. After removal of 0 bases from V and 4 bases from J, the junction contained 10 bases not matched to a gene. The germline V gene encodes CDR1 LGHNA and CDR2 YNFKEQ. This CDR3 is built from 17 residues. The CDR3 is CASSQDLRDRRSYGYTF. CDR3 bases: TGTGCCAGCAGCCAAGACCTCCGGGACAGGAGATCCTATGGCTACACCTTC.

The chain carries TRBV10-3 and TRBJ2-7; 11 nucleotides align to TRBD2. With V trimmed by 2 bases and J by 2 bases, 14 bases remained unmatched. CDR1 and CDR2 (germline): ENHRY, SYGVKD. The CDR3 sequence is 19 residues long. The CDR3 DNA sequence: TGTGCCATCAGTGAGGCGTGGGGTAGCGGGGGGGGCACCCCCTACGAGCAGTACTTC. Its protein is CAISEAWGSGGGTPYEQYF.

This chain connects TRBV27 to TRBJ2-7; a weak D match, TRBD1 (6 bases). CDR1 and CDR2 from the germline V gene are MNHEY and SMNVEV (reference sequence). Trimming removed 8 bases at V and 3 bases at J, with 8 bases between. The CDR3 extends over 11 amino acids. The CDR3 DNA sequence: TGTGCCAGCCGGGACAACTACGAGCAGTACTTC. Encoded protein: CASRDNYEQYF.

The J gene is TRBJ2-5, the V gene TRBV18; 8 nucleotides agree with TRBD1. The CDR3 runs 14 residues. In germline, CDR1 is KGHSH, CDR2 LQKENI. With 2 bases clipped from V and 6 bases from J, the junction kept 5 bases outside the gene matches. CDR3 bases: TGTGCCAGCTCACCAGGCGACAGGGGACAGACCCAGTACTTC. Translating gives CASSPGDRGQTQYF.

This chain links TRBV7-9 with TRBJ1-2; D is uncertain. Germline V gene sequence: CDR1 SEHNR, CDR2 FQNEAQ (reference sequence). This CDR3 is built from 14 residues. The V end lost 3 bases, the J end lost 0 bases, and 8 bases lay between the germline ends. The CDR3 loop is CASSLGLSNYGYTF. CDR3 coding DNA: TGTGCCAGCAGCTTGGGCCTATCTAACTATGGCTACACCTTC.

The V and J genes are TRBV7-9 and TRBJ2-5; 8 nucleotides match TRBD1. Germline V lookup: CDR1 SEHNR, CDR2 FQNEAQ (reference sequence). Trimming cost V 2 bases and J 4 bases; bases outside gene matches: 6. The CDR3 totals 15 residues. This chain's CDR3 is CASSLLSQGGETQYF. CDR3 DNA sequence: TGTGCCAGCAGCTTACTGTCACAGGGGGGAGAGACCCAGTACTTC.

The gene calls are TRBV7-6 and TRBJ1-6, with 8 nucleotides matching TRBD1. V shed 1 base, J shed 7 bases, and the junction held 3 bases outside the gene matches. This CDR3 spans 15 amino acids. In germline, CDR1 is SGHVS, CDR2 FNYEAQ. DNA for the CDR3: TGTGCCAGCAGCTTAGGGCAGGGGGCAAATTCACCCCTCCACTTT. Translated: CASSLGQGANSPLHF.

V and J are TRBV19 and TRBJ2-7, with a tentative D call TRBD2 (6 bases). V was clipped by 5 bases and J by 2 bases, with 16 bases between them. The germline V gene has CDR1 LNHDA and CDR2 SQIVND (reference sequence). The CDR3 runs to 15 residues. The CDR3 DNA is TGTGCCAGTAGTGAAGGCGGGGACGGTCCCTACGAGCAGTACTTC. This codes for CASSEGGDGPYEQYF.

The rearrangement links TRBV7-9 to TRBJ2-5; tentative D call: TRBD1 (5 bases). The CDR3 spans 14 residues. V gave up 5 bases and J gave up 5 bases, with 15 bases separating them. Germline V gene data show CDR1 as SEHNR and CDR2 as FQNEAQ (reference sequence). DNA of the CDR3: TGTGCCAGCAGCGCGCCTTCAGGGAAGGAGACCCAGTACTTC. This encodes CASSAPSGKETQYF.

This chain connects TRBV6-5 to TRBJ2-5; D might be TRBD1 (6 bases). Trimming pared 6 bases from V and 4 bases from J, leaving 12 bases between. This CDR3 comprises 13 residues. CDR1 and CDR2 (germline): MNHEY, SVGAGI. CDR3 in DNA: TGTGCCAGCAGCGCGGGCAGGGGAGAGACCCAGTACTTC. The encoded protein is CASSAGRGETQYF.

The rearrangement uses TRBV3-1 (or the pseudogene TRBV3-2) and TRBJ2-2, with D perhaps matching TRBD2 (6 bases). The V gene's germline CDR1 is LGHDT and CDR2 YNNKEL (reference sequence). The CDR3 consists of 19 residues. V lost 0 bases and J lost 6, with 23 bases in between. The CDR3 bases are TGTGCCAGCAGCCAAGATTCGCTTTGGGGCAGGGCGGGATCCGGGGAGCTGTTTTTT. It specifies CASSQDSLWGRAGSGELFF.

The chain is built from TRBV24-1 and TRBJ1-2; TRBD1 matches at 9 bases. Germline loops: CDR1 KGHDR, CDR2 SFDVKD. There are 16 residues in the CDR3. The trim removed 9 bases at V and 2 bases at J, leaving 12 bases unmatched. Here the CDR3 DNA reads TGTGCCACCCTTCGGACAGGGGAAAGAGGGAACTATGGCTACACCTTC. This translates into CATLRTGERGNYGYTF.

The gene calls are TRBV7-6 and TRBJ2-1; 8 nucleotides match TRBD2. Unmatched junction bases numbered 13, after V lost 1 base and J lost 5 bases. From germline, CDR1 is SGHVS and CDR2 FNYEAQ. The CDR3 has 18 amino acids. The CDR3 loop reads CASSLEVPGLAGNNEQFF. The CDR3, as DNA: TGTGCCAGCAGCTTAGAGGTCCCTGGCCTAGCGGGCAACAATGAGCAGTTCTTC.

The chain is built from TRBV27 and TRBJ2-7, with TRBD1 matching 10 bases. This CDR3 has 15 residues. Germline values: CDR1 MNHEY, CDR2 SMNVEV (reference sequence). J gave up 11 bases and V 6 bases, and 16 bases lay outside the gene matches. Written as DNA, the CDR3 is TGTGCCAGCAGGGGGGGACAGGGGATTTACCATTTGAAGTACTTC. Its protein is CASRGGQGIYHLKYF.